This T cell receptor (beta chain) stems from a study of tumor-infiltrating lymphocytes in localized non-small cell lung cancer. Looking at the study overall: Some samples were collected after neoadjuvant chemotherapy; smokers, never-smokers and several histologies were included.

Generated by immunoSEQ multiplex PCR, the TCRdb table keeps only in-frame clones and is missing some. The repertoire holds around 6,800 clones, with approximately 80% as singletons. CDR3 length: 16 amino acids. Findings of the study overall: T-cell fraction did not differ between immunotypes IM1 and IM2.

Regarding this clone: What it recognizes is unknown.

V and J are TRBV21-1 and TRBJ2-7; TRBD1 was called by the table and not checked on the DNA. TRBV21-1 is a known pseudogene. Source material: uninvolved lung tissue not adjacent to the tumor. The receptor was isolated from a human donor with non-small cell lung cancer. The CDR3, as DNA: TGTGCCAGCAGCAACTCCGGGACAGGACCGACCTACGAGCAGTACTTC. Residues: CASSNSGTGPTYEQYF.